These 27 T cell receptor beta chains were sequenced from one sample in a study of T cell changes during pregnancy in multiple sclerosis. Some clones are missing from TCRdb's copy, which holds only in-frame ones; the method was immunoSEQ multiplex PCR. The sample has about 80,000 clones; roughly nine tenths are singletons. Sample: peripheral blood, taken before pregnancy. The receptor set was obtained from a female donor with multiple sclerosis, enrolled in a pregnancy study.

This chain joins TRBV9 and TRBJ1-1, with 8 nucleotides matching TRBD1. This CDR3 is built from 12 residues. Looked up from germline, CDR1 is SGDLS and CDR2 is YYNGEE. J was trimmed by 7 bases and V by 6 bases; bases with no gene match: 5. The CDR3 sequence is CASNLGQGEAFF. Here the CDR3 DNA reads TGTGCCAGCAACCTTGGACAGGGTGAAGCTTTCTTT.

J is TRBJ1-3 and V is TRBV5-1; D unresolved. CDR3 length: 14 amino acids. Per the germline V gene, CDR1 is SGHRS and CDR2 is YFSETQ. The ends were cut back, 4 bases at V and 0 bases at J, with 8 bases in the middle. The DNA of the CDR3 is TGCGCCAGCAGCCCTGGAGGCTCTGGAAACACCATATATTTT. Its translation: CASSPGGSGNTIYF.

The chain uses TRBV29-1 and TRBJ1-1, with D tentatively TRBD1 (5 bases). Germline assignment: CDR1 SQVTM and CDR2 ANQGSEA. The CDR3 has 13 amino acids. With 7 bases removed from V and 0 bases from J, the gap between germline ends came to 12 bases. CDR3 bases: TGCAGCGCCCTGACAGACCTGAACACTGAAGCTTTCTTT. This encodes CSALTDLNTEAFF.

V usage is TRBV27 and J usage is TRBJ1-3, with D perhaps matching TRBD1 (6 bases). This CDR3 spans 16 amino acids. The V and J ends lost 2 bases and 0 bases respectively, with 11 bases between them. The germline CDR1 and CDR2 sequences are MNHEY and SMNVEV (reference sequence). CDR3 residues: CASSLTGPSSGNTIYF. The CDR3 nucleotides read TGTGCCAGCAGTTTAACAGGGCCCAGCTCTGGAAACACCATATATTTT.

A single count supports this clone. The chain carries TRBV2 and TRBJ1-4; possible D gene TRBD1, 5 bases. CDR1 SNHLY and CDR2 FYNNEI come from the germline V gene. The CDR3 has 16 amino acids. V lost 0 bases and J 2 bases, leaving 10 bases between the germline ends. CDR3 loop: CASSEALQGTNEKLFF. The CDR3 bases are TGTGCCAGCAGTGAAGCGCTTCAGGGCACTAATGAAAAACTGTTTTTT.

V usage is TRBV5-1 and J usage is TRBJ1-2; 7 bases match TRBD1. Germline V lookup: CDR1 SGHRS, CDR2 YFSETQ. The CDR3 covers 15 residues. The V gene end was trimmed by 4 bases and the J gene end by 0 bases; junction bases not matched to a gene: 6. This chain's CDR3 is CASSQGGQTNYGYTF. The DNA for the CDR3 is TGCGCCAGCAGCCAAGGGGGCCAAACTAACTATGGCTACACCTTC.

The chain is built from TRBV5-1 and TRBJ2-3; D gene ambiguous. This CDR3 has 15 residues. Trimming took 2 bases from V and 7 from J, leaving 17 bases between them. The germline V gene has CDR1 SGHRS and CDR2 YFSETQ. The DNA of the CDR3 is TGCGCCAGCAGCTTACAGACCTTTTTAAGACATACGCAGTATTTT. Protein sequence: CASSLQTFLRHTQYF.

As regards this clone: Mismatch with germline at one junction end may stem from a read error. This chain connects TRBV7-7 to TRBJ2-7, with 7 bases fitting TRBD1. Germline CDR1 is SSHAT and CDR2 is FNYEAQ (reference sequence). CDR3 length equals 15 residues. The DNA for the CDR3 is TGTGCTAGCAGCTTGATAGACAGGGTGGTTTATGAGCAGTACTTC. This sequence encodes CASSLIDRVVYEQYF.

CDR3 amino acids: CASSTQGGGYTF. CDR3 in DNA: TGTGCCAGCAGTACACAGGGCGGGGGCTACACCTTC. This rearrangement joins TRBV27 to TRBJ1-2; D possibly corresponds to TRBD1 (6 bases). V lost 5 bases and J lost 8, with 12 bases in between. CDR1 is MNHEY and CDR2 is SMNVEV in the germline V gene (reference sequence). CDR3 size: 12 residues.

The chain combines TRBV9 with TRBJ1-3, with D hard to call. The germline gives CDR1 SGDLS, CDR2 YYNGEE. CDR3 size: 14 residues. V was cut by 0 bases and J by 4 bases, with 8 bases left in between. The CDR3 DNA reads TGTGCCAGCAGCGTAGAGGCGGGCGGAAACACCATATATTTT. It encodes CASSVEAGGNTIYF.

The chain couples TRBV9 to TRBJ2-3; D gene unclear. The length of the CDR3 is 15 residues. The germline V gene encodes CDR1 SGDLS and CDR2 YYNGEE. Trimming took off 0 bases at V and 0 bases at J, with 8 bases between the two ends. The CDR3 region is CASSVAPSSTDTQYF. CDR3 DNA sequence: TGTGCCAGCAGCGTAGCCCCTTCCAGCACAGATACGCAGTATTTT.

The gene calls are TRBV6-1 and TRBJ2-3; 9 nucleotides agree with TRBD2. J lost 6 bases, V lost 3 bases, and 7 bases had no gene match. The CDR3 runs to 15 residues. In germline, CDR1 is MNHNS, CDR2 SASEGT. The CDR3 nucleotides are TGTGCCAGCAGTGATGGCGGGGGGGCCGGTGATACGCAGTATTTT. Translation gives CASSDGGGAGDTQYF.

The chain carries TRBV29-1 and TRBJ2-5; TRBD1 is a possible D gene (5 bases). The last part of the DNA fits TRBJ2-7 better; the J call may be wrong. CDR1 is SQVTM and CDR2 is ANQGSEA in the germline V gene. The CDR3 consists of 15 residues. The CDR3 is CSVEDQAGLGYEQYF. The DNA for the CDR3 is TGCAGCGTTGAAGATCAGGCAGGGTTAGGTTACGAGCAGTACTTC.

The chain uses TRBV5-6 and TRBJ2-7; TRBD1 is a possible D gene (6 bases). Trimming shortened V by 5 bases and J by 0 bases, and 15 bases separated the two germline ends. Germline values: CDR1 SGHDT, CDR2 YYEEEE. The CDR3 is 15 residues long. Here the CDR3 DNA reads TGTGCCAGCAGTCTAAGACAGGTACGCTCCTACGAGCAGTACTTC. Amino acid sequence: CASSLRQVRSYEQYF. The full variable domain, completed using reference TRBV5-6 and TRBJ2-7, is DAGVTQSPTHLIKTRGQQVTLRCSPKSGHDTVSWYQQALGQGPQFIFQYYEEEERQRGNFPDRFSGHQFPNYSSELNVNALLLGDSALYLCASSLRQVRSYEQYFGPGTRLTVT.

The V call is TRBV30, the J call TRBJ1-2, with D unresolved. Germline V gives CDR1 GTSNPN, CDR2 SVGIG (reference sequence). The CDR3 has 13 residues. V was clipped by 1 base and J by 4 bases, with 10 bases between them. The CDR3 nucleotides are TGTGCCTGGAGTGAATCACTCATCTATGGCTACACCTTC. Its protein product is CAWSESLIYGYTF.

This sequence joins TRBV27 and TRBJ2-3, with D possibly TRBD2 on 6 matching bases. Germline V lookup: CDR1 MNHEY, CDR2 SMNVEV (reference sequence). The CDR3 consists of 16 residues. V gave up 3 bases and J gave up 3 bases, with 16 bases separating them. The chain's CDR3 is CASSFGLSQGTDTQYF. The CDR3, as DNA: TGTGCCAGCAGTTTCGGACTATCCCAGGGAACAGATACGCAGTATTTT.

This sequence joins TRBV27 and TRBJ2-1; 8 nucleotides align to TRBD2. Losses at the gene ends were 7 bases for V and 4 bases for J; bases not matched to a gene: 6. Germline assignment: CDR1 MNHEY and CDR2 SMNVEV (reference sequence). The CDR3 consists of 14 residues. The CDR3 DNA is TGTGCCAGCACCGGGACTAGGGGATACAATGAGCAGTTCTTC. Residues: CASTGTRGYNEQFF.

The rearrangement links TRBV2 to TRBJ2-1; 11 positions match TRBD2. The germline CDR1 and CDR2 sequences are SNHLY and FYNNEI. The CDR3 sequence is 16 residues long. V gave up 0 bases and J gave up 6 bases; unmatched junction bases: 4. The CDR3, as DNA: TGTGCCAGCAGTGAAGCGGTAGCGGGGGGGTTCAATGAGCAGTTCTTC. Translated, it gives CASSEAVAGGFNEQFF.

This clone was counted only a few times. The V call is TRBV2, the J call TRBJ2-1, with 10 bases fitting TRBD1. CDR1 SNHLY and CDR2 FYNNEI come from the germline V gene. The CDR3 is made up of 12 amino acids. The junction had 2 bases not matched to a gene; V was cut back by 7 bases and J by 8 bases. DNA for the CDR3: TGTGCCAGCAAGACAGGGGGCTATGAGCAGTTCTTC. Protein sequence: CASKTGGYEQFF.

The chain has TRBV19 and TRBJ2-7, with a possible D match to TRBD1 (6 bases). Trimming took 6 bases from V and 2 from J, leaving 11 bases between them. The CDR3 is 13 amino acids. Germline CDR1 and CDR2: LNHDA and SQIVND (reference sequence). DNA for the CDR3: TGTGCCAGTAGACGCAGGGACACCTACGAGCAGTACTTC. Translation gives CASRRRDTYEQYF.

The chain links TRBV11-3 to TRBJ1-1, with D perhaps matching TRBD1 (5 bases). The V and J ends lost 2 bases and 10 bases respectively, with 11 bases between them. CDR3 length: 12 amino acids. Per germline, CDR1 SGHNT and CDR2 YENEEA. This CDR3 is CASSLQGQGAFF. The CDR3 region has the DNA TGTGCCAGCAGCTTACAAGGACAAGGAGCTTTCTTT.

The rearrangement joins TRBV28 to TRBJ2-7, with TRBD2 matching over 8 bases. The junction had 16 bases not matched to a gene; V was cut back by 6 bases and J by 3 bases. From germline, CDR1 is MDHEN and CDR2 SYDVKM. This CDR3 comprises 17 residues. CDR3 in amino acids: CASSPSKWGSGVYEQYF. The DNA for the CDR3 is TGTGCCAGCAGCCCCTCCAAGTGGGGTAGCGGGGTCTACGAGCAGTACTTC.

The gene calls are TRBV4-1 and TRBJ1-5; no clear D. The CDR3 has 13 amino acids. Germline V gives CDR1 MGHRA, CDR2 YSYEKL. Trimming removed 4 bases from V and 6 bases from J, with 10 bases in between. CDR3: CASSRPGSQPQHF. CDR3 sequence (DNA): TGCGCCAGCAGCCGCCCAGGTTCTCAGCCCCAGCATTTT.

This chain joins TRBV5-1 and TRBJ2-1, with D uncertain. V was pared by 0 bases and J by 0 bases, with 7 bases between. The germline V gene encodes CDR1 SGHRS and CDR2 YFSETQ. This CDR3 contains 15 residues. The CDR3 sequence is CASSLVHSSYNEQFF. In DNA, the CDR3 is TGCGCCAGCAGCTTGGTCCATAGCTCCTACAATGAGCAGTTCTTC. Based on the CDR3 plus reference TRBV5-1 and TRBJ2-1, the full variable domain is KAGVTQTPRYLIKTRGQQVTLSCSPISGHRSVSWYQQTPGQGLQFLFEYFSETQRNKGNFPGRFSGRQFSNSRSEMNVSTLELGDSALYLCASSLVHSSYNEQFFGPGTRLTVL.

This chain links TRBV5-1 with TRBJ2-1; 13 positions match TRBD2. This CDR3 spans 15 amino acids. The V and J ends lost 7 bases and 8 bases, in that order; junction bases with no gene match: 9. CDR1 and CDR2 (germline): SGHRS, YFSETQ. CDR3 DNA sequence: TGCGCCAGCGGAATAACTAGCGGGGGGGTGTATGAGCAGTTCTTC. Translating it yields CASGITSGGVYEQFF.

The J gene is TRBJ1-1, the V gene TRBV12-5; TRBD1 is a possible D gene (5 bases). Deletions cut 3 bases from V and 3 bases from J, with 11 bases between. This CDR3 has 14 residues. Germline CDR1 and CDR2: LGHNT and FRNRAP. This CDR3 is CASGFMAGDTEAFF. CDR3 nucleotides: TGTGCTAGTGGTTTCATGGCGGGGGACACTGAAGCTTTCTTT.

V usage is TRBV5-4 and J usage is TRBJ2-7; 8 nucleotides match TRBD2. CDR1 SGHNT and CDR2 YYREEE come from the germline V gene (reference sequence). The CDR3 spans 14 residues. Trimming at V came to 1 base and at J to 5 bases, leaving 5 bases not matched to a gene. The CDR3 protein is CASSLRSGGNEQYF. In nucleotides, the CDR3 is TGTGCCAGCAGCTTGCGGAGCGGGGGAAACGAGCAGTACTTC.